The clone carrying this T cell receptor beta chain was counted many times. This CDR3 contains 13 residues. V dropped 3 bases and J dropped 4; count of bases not matched to a gene: 2. The germline gives CDR1 SGHAT, CDR2 FQNNGV. The data were taken from a study of neurological immune-mediated disorders. Each CDR3 protein gets one entry after TCRdb re-called the 5' RACE reads with MiXCR. The sample holds tens of thousands of distinct CDR3 sequences, approximately 8.4% seen once. Stated time point: longitudinal time-point 3. Sequencing input: PBMCs. The clonotype was recovered from a woman between 35 and 50 years old in good health. The genes are TRBV11-2 and TRBJ2-7; TRBD1 matches at 8 bases. DNA for the CDR3: TGTGCCAGCAGCTTCACAGGGGGTTACGAGCAGTACTTC. It yields the protein CASSFTGGYEQYF.